This TCR beta chain is from a study of shared clonotypes between healthy human individuals. Overall study results and limits: Sampling included only blood; tissue repertoires likely differ.

For every subset, genomic DNA was evenly distributed across several immunoSEQ plates. Method: immunoSEQ multiplex PCR; TCRdb's copy keeps in-frame clones and lacks some. The sample includes about 2 million clones, roughly 94% seen only once; the top ten take 0.85% to 1.2%. Naive CD8 cells were CD45RO-negative, positively selected for CCR7, excluding terminally differentiated effector memory CD45RA+ cells. Comment on this clone: Its specificity is unknown. The sample contains more than one DNA sequence encoding this CDR3.

V was trimmed by 3 bases and J by 1 base, leaving 8 bases between them. Looked up from germline, CDR1 is SGHAT and CDR2 is FQNNGV. This CDR3 spans 14 amino acids. This TCR came from a young man in good health. Sequenced sample: naive CD8+ T cells sorted from blood. The rearrangement links TRBV11-2 to TRBJ2-3; TRBD1 or TRBD2 may be the D gene (5 bases each). The DNA of the CDR3 is TGTGCCAGCAGCTTTCCGGGGCGCACAGATACGCAGTATTTT. The encoded protein is CASSFPGRTDTQYF.